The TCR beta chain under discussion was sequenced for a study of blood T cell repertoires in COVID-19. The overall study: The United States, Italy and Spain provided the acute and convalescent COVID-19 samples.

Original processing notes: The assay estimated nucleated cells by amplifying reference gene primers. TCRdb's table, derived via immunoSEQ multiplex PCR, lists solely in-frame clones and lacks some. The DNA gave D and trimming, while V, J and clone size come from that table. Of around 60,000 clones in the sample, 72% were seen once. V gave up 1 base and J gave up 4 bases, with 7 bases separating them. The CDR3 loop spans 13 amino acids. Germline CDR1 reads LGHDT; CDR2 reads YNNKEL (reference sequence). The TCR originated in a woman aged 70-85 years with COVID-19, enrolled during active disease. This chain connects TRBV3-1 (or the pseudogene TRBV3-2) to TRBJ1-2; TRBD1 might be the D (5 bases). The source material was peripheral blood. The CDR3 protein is CASSQGQGYGYTF. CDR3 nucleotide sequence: TGTGCCAGCAGCCAAGGGCAGGGCTATGGCTACACCTTC.